Described below is a single T cell receptor beta chain sequence and its context. Original data processing: Quantification of nucleated cells was approximated via reference gene primer amplification. Sequencing was performed with immunoSEQ multiplex PCR; in TCRdb, only in-frame clones are kept and a portion is missing. The DNA gave D and trimming, while V, J and clone size come from that table. This repertoire shows approximately 69,000 clones, roughly 80% found once; its top ten account for about 13%. This specimen belongs to a study of blood T cell repertoires in COVID-19. At the level of the study: The United States, Italy and Spain were the sources of the acute and convalescent COVID-19 samples. T cells, B-cell-depleted T cells, or PBMCs supplied cDNA or gDNA.

The J segment lost 5 bases and the V segment lost 5 bases, leaving 5 bases of the junction unmatched. From germline, CDR1 is SGHRS and CDR2 YFSETQ. The CDR3 is made up of 13 amino acids. The sample consisted of peripheral blood. The V and J genes are TRBV5-1 and TRBJ1-1; 8 bases are shared with TRBD1. This sequence was found in an elderly woman with acute or convalescent COVID-19. CDR3 region: CASSRDRFTEAFF. CDR3 nucleotides: TGCGCCAGCAGTCGGGACAGGTTTACTGAAGCTTTCTTT.